One T cell receptor beta chain is described in this entry. Its antigen is unknown. The sample originates from a study of identifying expanded T cells in peripheral blood. General study points: Approximately two-week clone count variance significantly increased as total template count grew. Differentially abundant clones: 1 to 1.5 between replicates, approximately 15 at 2 to 3 weeks, around 19 at four.

The trim removed 8 bases at V and 3 bases at J, leaving 9 bases unmatched. The CDR3 totals 14 residues. The germline gives CDR1 MNHEY, CDR2 SMNVEV (reference sequence). Sequenced by immunoSEQ multiplex PCR; TCRdb stores in-frame clones only, minus some. The data contain more than 90,000 clones, 70% to 90% of them singletons. The sequencing sample was made of blood. The sequence was obtained from a person aged 18-69 years in good health. The chain couples TRBV27 to TRBJ2-7; 8 nucleotides align to TRBD2. The CDR3 protein is CASRSGGTLYEQYF. The CDR3 DNA follows: TGTGCCAGCCGCAGCGGGGGAACCCTCTACGAGCAGTACTTC.